This TCR beta chain was sequenced for a study of T cells in localized non-small cell lung cancer (dated by TCRdb to about 2020). Concerning the study at large: Comparing tumors with uninvolved tumor-adjacent lungs, the study looked at the T cell repertoires of approximately 240 patients with early-stage NSCLC. The cohort was made up of approximately 250 treatment-naive NSCLC patients whose localized lung tumors had been resected. The mean age of the NSCLC patients was roughly 63 years, with 120 to 150 men and around 100 women.

At diagnosis, peripheral blood, uninvolved tumor-adjacent lung and tumor were collected and were preserved as a mix of fresh-frozen and FFPE material. For TCR repertoire profiling, the blood samples were analyzed as peripheral blood mononuclear cells. The CDR3 covers 15 residues, taking in both the cysteine and the phenylalanine. Only the CDR3 region is kept as DNA, spanning 45 bases read in frame from base 1. V was cut back by 10 bases and J by 0 bases, leaving a gap of 18 bases between them. Per the germline V gene, MNHNS is the CDR1 and SASEGT is the CDR2. TCR beta CDR3 regions were sequenced from DNA using the immunoSEQ Assay. Per the source publication's procedure: To compute T cell density, TCR beta template counts were normalized to usable DNA, which was estimated by amplifying housekeeping genes. Richness was estimated using the preseqR package, with extrapolation to 400,000 templates for PBMC samples and to 120,000 templates for tissue samples. Clonality was defined as one minus Pielou's evenness. To identify tissue-enriched TCRs, differential abundance testing was run on productive amino-acid clonotypes with a minimum total count of 5 and an alpha of 0.1. The Jaccard Index and the Morisita Overlap Index were used to quantify repertoire overlap between compartments. GLIPH grouped TCR beta CDR3s together with public tetramer-defined viral CDR3s, and a viral motif had to include at least three viral sequences and also show V-gene enrichment. TCRdb provides this immuneACCESS table in a form limited to in-frame rearrangements. Some clones are lacking; in checked studies, under half of them reflect an unresolved V gene, and why the rest are absent is not known. D and trimming were read from the DNA, whereas the V and J calls and clone size are those reported in that table. The table for this sample lists over 35,000 clones; around 81% of them were counted only once. Of the sample, under 8% is held by the ten largest clones.

In this sample, this clone turned up a few times. The specificity of this receptor is unknown. One base away there is no much larger clone; base qualities are not given. The study at large found these results: Uninvolved tumor-adjacent lung showed the highest T cell clonality, higher than tumor, which suggests more focused antigenic responses in the uninvolved tumor-adjacent lung. Higher T cell density in blood was associated with longer overall survival, whereas higher clonality in adjacent lung was associated with shorter survival. Because multi-region sequencing of the tumors was not done, intratumor heterogeneity could not be ruled out. Of the top 100 tumor clones, a median of roughly 56 were detected in paired uninvolved adjacent lung; roughly 29 were also among that lung's top 100. Because of the exploratory design, TCR variables were selected using unadjusted p-values without false-discovery rate correction.

The origin of this receptor is a male donor aged 60 or over with stage II lung adenocarcinoma. The chain was built from TRBV6-1 and TRBJ1-1; the D gene cannot be named for sure. Source: peripheral blood mononuclear cells, taken before any cancer treatment. The DNA sequence follows: TGTGCCACCCCGGAGTCCCTTGACCTGAACACTGAAGCTTTCTTT. Its product reads: CATPESLDLNTEAFF.